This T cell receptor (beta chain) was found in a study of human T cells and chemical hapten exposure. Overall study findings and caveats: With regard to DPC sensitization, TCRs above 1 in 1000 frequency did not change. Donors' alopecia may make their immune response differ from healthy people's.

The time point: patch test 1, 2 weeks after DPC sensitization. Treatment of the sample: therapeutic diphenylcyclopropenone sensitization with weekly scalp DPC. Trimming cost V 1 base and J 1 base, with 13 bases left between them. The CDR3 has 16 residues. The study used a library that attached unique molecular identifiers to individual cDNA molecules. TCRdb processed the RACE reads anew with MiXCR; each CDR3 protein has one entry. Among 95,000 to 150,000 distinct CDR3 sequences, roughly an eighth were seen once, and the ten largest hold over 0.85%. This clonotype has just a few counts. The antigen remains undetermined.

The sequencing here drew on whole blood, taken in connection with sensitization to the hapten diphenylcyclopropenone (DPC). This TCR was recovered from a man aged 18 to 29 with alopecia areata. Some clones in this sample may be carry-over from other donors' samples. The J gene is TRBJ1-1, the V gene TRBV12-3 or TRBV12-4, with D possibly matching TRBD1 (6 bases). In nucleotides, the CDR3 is TGTGCCAGCAGTTTAGGGCAGGGGATGGGGAACACTGAAGCTTTCTTT. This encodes CASSLGQGMGNTEAFF.